This TCR beta chain was retrieved from a study of blood T cells in healthy people across ages. The use of a sample-barcoded 5' primer and a J-beta primer mix characterized a second PCR of roughly 6 to 11 cycles. TCRdb itself ran the 5' RACE reads through MiXCR, one entry per CDR3 protein. The table records hundreds of thousands of distinct CDR3 sequences, more than 45% of them present only once. Each of the donors had approximately 10 milliliters of peripheral blood drawn into EDTA-treated Vacutainer tubes. Germline CDR1 and CDR2: SGHAT and FQNNGV. There are 18 residues in the CDR3. V lost 4 bases and J lost 2; bases outside the gene matches: 15.

Sequencing was carried out using blood. The gene calls are TRBV11-2 and TRBJ1-2, with 8 bases aligning to TRBD1. This sequence was found in an elderly woman in good health. The CDR3 region has the DNA TGTGCCAGCAGCTCCATGACATCCCGGGACAGGAGAAACTATGGCTACACCTTC. This gives the protein CASSSMTSRDRRNYGYTF.